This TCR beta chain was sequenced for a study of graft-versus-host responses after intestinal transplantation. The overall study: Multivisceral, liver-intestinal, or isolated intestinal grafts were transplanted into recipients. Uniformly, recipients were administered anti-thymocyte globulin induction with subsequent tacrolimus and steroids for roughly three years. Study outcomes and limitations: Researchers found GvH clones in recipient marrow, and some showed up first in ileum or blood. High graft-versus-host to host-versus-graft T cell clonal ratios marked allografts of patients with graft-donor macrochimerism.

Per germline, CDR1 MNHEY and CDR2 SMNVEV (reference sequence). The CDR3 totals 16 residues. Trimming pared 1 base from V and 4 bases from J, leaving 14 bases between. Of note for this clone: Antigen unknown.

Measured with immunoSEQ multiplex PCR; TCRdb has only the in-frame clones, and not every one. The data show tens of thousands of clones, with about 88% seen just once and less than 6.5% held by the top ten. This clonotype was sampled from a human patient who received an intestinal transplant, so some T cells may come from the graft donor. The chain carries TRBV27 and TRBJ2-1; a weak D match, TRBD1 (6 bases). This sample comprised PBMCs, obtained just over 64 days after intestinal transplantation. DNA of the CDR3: TGTGCCAGCAGTTTATATGGGGGCCCCCCGTACAATGAGCAGTTCTTC. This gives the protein CASSLYGGPPYNEQFF.